This TCR beta chain was profiled in a study of blood T cells in healthy people across ages. General study results and limits: The fall in TCR beta diversity per million T cells was roughly linear with age. Both naive CD4+ cell counts and diversity were greater in long-lived donors than in aged donors. From one million sequenced T cells, diversity estimates were lower bounds.

Every sample had a minimum of 6.5 million PBMCs isolated. CDR1 is DFQATT, CDR2 SNEGSKA, per germline (reference sequence). The V gene lost 4 bases and the J gene lost 1 base, with 7 bases spanning the gap. This CDR3 comprises 12 residues. The authors ran a second PCR of 7 to 11 cycles using a sample-barcoded 5' primer and a J-beta primer mix. TCRdb re-called the 5' RACE reads with MiXCR, one entry per CDR3 protein. The sample has about 640,000 distinct CDR3 sequences, under 70% seen once. Details on this clonotype: Its antigen is as yet unknown.

The clonotype comes from a man between 60 and 75 years old in good health. Sequenced: blood. The chain uses TRBV20-1 and TRBJ2-5; D gene uncertain. The DNA of the CDR3 is TGCAGTGCTATCTCTAGCCAAGAGACCCAGTACTTC. Translation: CSAISSQETQYF.